The next 4 T cell receptor beta chains were all read from a single sample in a study of cytomegalovirus exposure and HLA in healthy donors (dated by TCRdb to 2016 to 2017). Receptor libraries were prepared by the immunoSEQ multiplex PCR assay. For the multiplex PCR, a mixture combining 60 forward primers for TCR Vbeta segments and 13 reverse primers for TCR Jbeta segments was used. This is the immuneACCESS table as TCRdb keeps it, with only in-frame sequences that have V and J called. A part of the clones is gone; compared with another copy, unresolved V genes explain less than half, and the rest is unexplained. The sample's table lists a count of 80,000 to 95,000 clones. Jointly, the top ten make up just over 15% of the sample. The sequencing sample was made of PBMCs. The origin of the receptors is a man aged 50-60 years in good health and CMV-seropositive.

The V gene is TRBV2, the J gene TRBJ1-2; D unclear. The CDR3 extends over 11 amino acids. CDR1 and CDR2 from the germline V gene are SNHLY and FYNNEI. The V gene lost 6 bases and the J gene lost 2 bases, with 4 bases spanning the gap. CDR3: CASRRNYGYTF. The CDR3 bases are TGTGCCAGCAGGAGAAACTATGGCTACACCTTC.

The chain uses TRBV4-3 and TRBJ2-2, with 11 bases lining up with TRBD2. The ends lost 4 bases at V and 5 bases at J; junction bases unmatched: 3. Germline CDR1 reads LGHNA; CDR2 reads YSLEER. The CDR3 has 15 residues. The CDR3 sequence: CASSPGTSGTGELFF. CDR3 DNA: TGCGCCAGCAGCCCGGGGACTAGCGGTACCGGGGAGCTGTTTTTT.

The rearrangement links TRBV7-3 to TRBJ2-7; perhaps TRBD2 as D (6 bases). The CDR3 extends over 13 amino acids. The V gene's germline CDR1 is SGHTA and CDR2 FQGTGA. The ends were cut back, 4 bases at V and 4 bases at J, with 11 bases in the middle. The CDR3 loop is CASSSTGGYEQYF. CDR3 coding DNA: TGTGCCAGCAGCTCCACCGGGGGATACGAGCAGTACTTC.

This chain links TRBV28 with TRBJ2-3; 8 positions match TRBD1. This CDR3 spans 15 amino acids. Per germline, CDR1 MDHEN and CDR2 SYDVKM. Trimming removed 5 bases from V and 1 base from J; junction bases left unmatched: 5. The CDR3 protein is CASSAPGQGTDTQYF. CDR3 DNA sequence: TGTGCCAGCAGTGCCCCGGGACAGGGCACAGATACGCAGTATTTT. Drawing the rest from reference TRBV28 and TRBJ2-3, the complete variable domain is DVKVTQSSRYLVKRTGEKVFLECVQDMDHENMFWYRQDPGLGLRLIYFSYDVKMKEKGDIPEGYSVSREKKERFSLILESASTNQTSMYLCASSAPGQGTDTQYFGPGTRLTVL.